The 29 T cell receptor beta chains below come from one sample, sequenced in a study of control samples from healthy donors and cancer patients (dated by TCRdb to the early 2020s). To prepare the library, the immunoSEQ multiplex PCR assay was applied. TCRdb provides this immuneACCESS table in a form limited to in-frame rearrangements. Some clones are lacking; in checked studies, under half of them reflect an unresolved V gene, and why the rest are absent is not known. Present in this sample are approximately 110,000 clones, more than 85% of which were seen just once. In total, the top ten clones hold 7.8% of the sample. Sequencing was performed on blood. Source of these receptors: a woman aged 18-35 years in good health.

The chain carries TRBV28 and TRBJ1-2; D uncertain. The V end lost 5 bases, the J end lost 4 bases, and 14 bases lay between the germline ends. The CDR3 contains 14 residues. The V gene's germline CDR1 is MDHEN and CDR2 SYDVKM. CDR3 residues: CASSHRPEGYGYTF. The CDR3, as DNA: TGTGCCAGCAGTCATAGACCCGAGGGCTATGGCTACACCTTC.

The chain links TRBV4-3 to TRBJ2-1; no clear D gene. There are 17 residues in the CDR3. Germline CDR1 LGHNA, CDR2 YSLEER. V lost 0 bases and J lost 0, with 12 bases in between. The CDR3 here is CASSQDGEASSYNEQFF. The CDR3 DNA is TGCGCCAGCAGCCAAGACGGCGAGGCCAGCTCCTACAATGAGCAGTTCTTC.

The chain has TRBV7-2 and TRBJ2-7; tentative D call: TRBD1 (6 bases). The CDR3 contains 15 residues. V lost 5 bases, J lost 2 bases, and 16 bases lay in between. Germline values: CDR1 SGHTA, CDR2 FQGNSA. In DNA form, the CDR3 reads TGTGCCAGCAGCCCCTCCAGGACAGAGACCTACGAGCAGTACTTC. This gives the protein CASSPSRTETYEQYF.

This rearrangement joins TRBV4-2 to TRBJ2-3, with 9 bases aligning to TRBD2. The CDR3 length is 17 residues. V lost 3 bases to trimming and J lost 0 bases; unmatched junction nucleotides: 7. CDR1 and CDR2 from the germline V gene are LGHNA and YNFKEQ. In DNA, the CDR3 is TGTGCCAGCAGCCACCCGGCTAGCGGGGATAGCACAGATACGCAGTATTTT. Its protein product is CASSHPASGDSTDTQYF.

This rearrangement joins TRBV25-1 to TRBJ2-7; D not resolved. CDR1 MGHDK and CDR2 SYGVNS come from the germline V gene. Deletions cut 4 bases from V and 1 base from J, with 5 bases between. This CDR3 is 12 amino acids long. Written as DNA, the CDR3 is TGTGCCAGCAGTGTCAGGTCCTACGAGCAGTACTTC. Translating it yields CASSVRSYEQYF.

This clone was detected only once. The chain recombines TRBV24-1 with TRBJ2-3; 13 nucleotides align to TRBD2. Germline trimming cut 0 bases from V and 1 base from J; bases unmatched to any gene: 12. Germline V gives CDR1 KGHDR, CDR2 SFDVKD. The CDR3 is 21 residues long. CDR3 loop: CATSDLQRTSGGRLRTDTQYF. The CDR3 DNA is TGTGCCACCAGTGATTTGCAAAGGACTAGCGGGGGTCGGCTCCGCACAGATACGCAGTATTTT.

The chain has TRBV2 and TRBJ1-1; maybe TRBD1 (6 bases). The germline V gene encodes CDR1 SNHLY and CDR2 FYNNEI. The CDR3 is 15 residues long. V lost 6 bases, J lost 1 base, and 15 bases lay in between. CDR3 in amino acids: CASRRQVQPNTEAFF. DNA of the CDR3: TGTGCCAGCAGGAGACAGGTACAACCGAACACTGAAGCTTTCTTT.

The chain joins TRBV27 to TRBJ2-5; D is perhaps TRBD1 (6 bases). CDR3 length: 13 amino acids. V lost 2 bases, J lost 4 bases, and 8 bases lay in between. Looked up from germline, CDR1 is MNHEY and CDR2 is SMNVEV (reference sequence). The CDR3: CASSLRGTETQYF. CDR3 coding DNA: TGTGCCAGCAGTTTAAGGGGGACAGAGACCCAGTACTTC.

The CDR3 DNA reads as TGTGCCAGCAGCCAAGGAAAGATAGGGCAGGGGACCCAGTACTTC. Encoded protein: CASSQGKIGQGTQYF. V usage is TRBV7-8 and J usage is TRBJ2-5; tentatively, D is TRBD1 (5 bases). This CDR3 region has 15 residues. Looked up from germline, CDR1 is SGHVS and CDR2 is FQNEAQ. V shed 5 bases and J shed 7 bases, with 20 bases lying between them.

J is TRBJ1-1 and V is TRBV6-2 or TRBV6-3; D unclear. Per germline, CDR1 MNHEY and CDR2 SVGEGT. This CDR3 spans 17 amino acids. Trimming took off 4 bases at V and 3 bases at J, with 21 bases between the two ends. In nucleotides, the CDR3 is TGTGCCAGCAGTTTGGAGGTGGGAAACTCGAGGGACACTGAAGCTTTCTTT. Translating it yields CASSLEVGNSRDTEAFF.

This chain uses TRBV7-6 with TRBJ2-1; D is unclear. CDR1 is SGHVS and CDR2 is FNYEAQ in the germline V gene. Trimming removed 0 bases at V and 0 bases at J, with 6 bases between. This CDR3 is built from 15 residues. CDR3 DNA sequence: TGTGCCAGCAGCTTAGCGGTAAGCTCCTACAATGAGCAGTTCTTC. Its protein is CASSLAVSSYNEQFF.

V is TRBV5-4 and J is TRBJ2-1, with unresolved D. V was clipped by 4 bases and J by 0 bases, with 14 bases between them. Germline V lookup: CDR1 SGHNT, CDR2 YYREEE (reference sequence). The CDR3 is made up of 16 amino acids. The CDR3 loop reads CASSPRGPRSYNEQFF. CDR3 DNA sequence: TGTGCCAGCAGCCCCCGTGGCCCCCGCTCCTACAATGAGCAGTTCTTC.

This clone has only one observation. The chain joins TRBV12-5 to TRBJ1-5; D not resolved. CDR1 LGHNT and CDR2 FRNRAP come from the germline V gene. V was trimmed by 3 bases and J by 4 bases, leaving 13 bases between them. The CDR3 loop spans 15 amino acids. The CDR3 region is CASGFGDSLNQPQHF. The DNA for the CDR3 is TGTGCTAGTGGTTTCGGGGATAGCCTAAATCAGCCCCAGCATTTT.

The CDR3 here is CASSRTGSYEQYF. The CDR3 nucleotides read TGTGCCAGCAGCCGGACAGGTAGCTACGAGCAGTACTTC. The chain recombines TRBV27 with TRBJ2-7; 7 nucleotides match TRBD1. Germline lookup yields CDR1 MNHEY and CDR2 SMNVEV (reference sequence). CDR3 length: 13 residues. Trimming at V came to 6 bases and at J to 3 bases, leaving 5 bases not matched to a gene.

The chain employs TRBV28 and TRBJ2-7; TRBD2 aligns across 15 bases. The V segment lost 3 bases and the J segment 1 base; nucleotides outside the gene matches: 7. This CDR3 is built from 18 residues. Germline CDR1 MDHEN, CDR2 SYDVKM. The CDR3 DNA follows: TGTGCCAGCAGTTTCGGACTAGCGGGAGGGCCAGCTTCCTACGAGCAGTACTTC. Translating gives CASSFGLAGGPASYEQYF.

The V call is TRBV10-2, the J call TRBJ1-3; D uncertain. CDR1 and CDR2 from the germline V gene are WSHSY and SAAADI. Trimming stripped 4 bases from V and 2 bases from J, with 9 bases between. This CDR3 comprises 14 residues. CDR3 loop: CASSGVQTGNTIYF. The CDR3 DNA is TGCGCCAGCAGTGGAGTTCAGACTGGAAACACCATATATTTT.

This chain joins TRBV5-4 and TRBJ2-2; D is ambiguous. Germline values: CDR1 SGHNT, CDR2 YYREEE (reference sequence). Trimming removed 2 bases from V and 9 bases from J, with 8 bases in between. CDR3 length: 12 amino acids. The CDR3 loop reads CASSFGRRELFF. The CDR3 region has the DNA TGTGCCAGCAGCTTTGGGCGCCGGGAGCTGTTTTTT.

The rearrangement links TRBV13 to TRBJ1-1; D not resolved. Looked up from germline, CDR1 is PRHDT and CDR2 is FYEKMQ (reference sequence). The CDR3 extends over 13 amino acids. The V end lost 4 bases, the J end lost 2 bases, and 8 bases lay between the germline ends. CDR3 protein: CASSSTLNTEAFF. The DNA of the CDR3 is TGTGCCAGCAGCTCCACATTAAACACTGAAGCTTTCTTT.

This clone was seen just once. The chain employs TRBV24-1 and TRBJ2-2; TRBD1 aligns across 8 bases. J was trimmed by 2 bases and V by 9 bases; bases with no gene match: 1. The germline gives CDR1 KGHDR, CDR2 SFDVKD. The CDR3 loop spans 13 amino acids. The CDR3 DNA sequence: TGTGCCACCGGGACAGGAAACACCGGGGAGCTGTTTTTT. It yields the protein CATGTGNTGELFF.

Regarding this clone: Germline and junction disagree at one end, which may indicate a read error. The chain carries TRBV28 and TRBJ2-1; D is possibly TRBD1 (6 bases). Germline CDR1 and CDR2: MDHEN and SYDVKM. The CDR3 has 11 amino acids. The CDR3 sequence is CASSFRGKSVF. CDR3 nucleotide sequence: TGTGCCAGTTCGTTTAGGGGGAAATCGGTCTTC.

V gene TRBV9 combines with J gene TRBJ1-1, with D possibly TRBD1 on 6 matching bases. This CDR3 region has 15 residues. V was clipped by 3 bases and J by 5 bases, with 17 bases between them. CDR1 is SGDLS and CDR2 is YYNGEE in the germline V gene. The CDR3 DNA reads as TGTGCCAGCAGCGCACCGGGGGGCGCGCGGACTGAAGCTTTCTTT. Translation gives CASSAPGGARTEAFF.

CDR3 in DNA: TGTGCCAGCAGTGAGATAGCGGGGAACTACAATGAGCAGTTCTTC. Protein: CASSEIAGNYNEQFF. The chain is built from TRBV2 and TRBJ2-1, with 8 bases lining up with TRBD2. The V and J ends lost 3 bases and 3 bases, in that order; junction bases with no gene match: 4. There are 15 residues in the CDR3. The germline V gene encodes CDR1 SNHLY and CDR2 FYNNEI.

The chain links TRBV6-5 to TRBJ1-2; D might be TRBD1 (5 bases). Trimming left V 7 bases short and J 2 bases short, with 14 bases between. This CDR3 has 14 amino acids. The germline gives CDR1 MNHEY, CDR2 SVGAGI. In DNA, the CDR3 is TGTGCCAGCACCAAAGGGGCAGGGAACTATGGCTACACCTTC. It translates to CASTKGAGNYGYTF.

For the CDR3, the DNA is TGTGCCAGCAGCAAAGAAGCGGGGGGATATCACCGGGAGACCCAGTACTTC. Protein sequence: CASSKEAGGYHRETQYF. The chain uses TRBV21-1 and TRBJ2-5; TRBD2 is taken as the D call from the table, unchecked against the DNA. TRBV21-1 is labeled a pseudogene. The CDR3 is made up of 17 amino acids.

The V and J genes are TRBV10-3 and TRBJ1-1, with 9 bases matching TRBD1. Germline trimming cut 0 bases from V and 2 bases from J; bases unmatched to any gene: 10. Germline V gene data show CDR1 as ENHRY and CDR2 as SYGVKD. This CDR3 region has 18 residues. The CDR3 region is CAISESPTGGGGNTEAFF. In nucleotides, the CDR3 is TGTGCCATCAGTGAGTCCCCGACAGGGGGTGGAGGAAACACTGAAGCTTTCTTT.

The V call is TRBV7-2, the J call TRBJ1-2; D is ambiguous. The CDR3 is 16 residues long. V lost 3 bases and J lost 0, with 14 bases in between. Germline V gene data show CDR1 as SGHTA and CDR2 as FQGNSA. CDR3 amino acids: CASSFAGSTPNYGYTF. CDR3 DNA sequence: TGTGCCAGCAGCTTTGCAGGCTCTACCCCTAACTATGGCTACACCTTC.

This chain joins TRBV6-2 or TRBV6-3 and TRBJ2-4; TRBD2 matches 8 bases. V was pared by 4 bases and J by 2 bases, with 13 bases of the junction left unmatched. This CDR3 is 18 amino acids long. Germline V gives CDR1 MNHEY, CDR2 SVGEGT. The CDR3 sequence is CASSFGGAGAPTKNIQYF. The CDR3 DNA is TGTGCCAGCAGTTTCGGTGGAGCGGGGGCCCCGACCAAAAACATTCAGTACTTC.

The chain combines TRBV7-2 with TRBJ2-6; D remains unclear. The germline gives CDR1 SGHTA, CDR2 FQGNSA. Trimming cost V 1 base and J 8 bases, with 12 bases left between them. The length of the CDR3 is 15 residues. CDR3 DNA: TGTGCCAGCAGCTTAGGATCAAAGGTGTCCAACGTCCTGACTTTC. Protein sequence: CASSLGSKVSNVLTF.

J is TRBJ2-7 and V is TRBV6-5; D is perhaps TRBD1 (6 bases). The CDR3 spans 13 residues. Trimming took 6 bases from V and 3 from J, leaving 12 bases between them. Germline lookup yields CDR1 MNHEY and CDR2 SVGAGI. In nucleotides, the CDR3 is TGTGCCAGCAGACGACAGGTGGACTACGAGCAGTACTTC. It specifies CASRRQVDYEQYF.